The 16 T cell receptor beta chains reported below all come from one sample, sequenced in a study of blood T cell repertoires in COVID-19. The table came from immunoSEQ multiplex PCR; TCRdb's copy has only in-frame clones and leaves some out. Here the sample spans 45,000 to 65,000 clones, approximately 90% being singletons. The sequencing input was peripheral blood. The receptors were sampled from a human donor with acute or convalescent COVID-19. The donor label of this sample is uncertain.

The chain uses TRBV10-3 and TRBJ1-1; 9 bases are a match to TRBD1. The CDR3 contains 13 residues. Germline V gene sequence: CDR1 ENHRY, CDR2 SYGVKD. Germline trimming cut 6 bases from V and 5 bases from J; bases unmatched to any gene: 4. CDR3 protein: CAIREDRGTEAFF. DNA of the CDR3: TGTGCCATCAGGGAGGACAGGGGAACTGAAGCTTTCTTT.

The chain links TRBV6-5 to TRBJ1-6; 7 bases match TRBD1. This CDR3 is 15 amino acids long. The V gene end was trimmed by 11 bases and the J gene end by 7 bases; junction bases not matched to a gene: 14. Germline values: CDR1 MNHEY, CDR2 SVGAGI. Here the CDR3 DNA reads TGTGCCGGATCTCCCCCCGGGACAGAGAATTCACCCCTCCACTTT. Protein: CAGSPPGTENSPLHF.

This chain joins TRBV3-1 (or the pseudogene TRBV3-2) and TRBJ2-5; tentatively, D is TRBD1 (6 bases). The V and J ends lost 6 bases and 0 bases respectively, with 8 bases between them. This CDR3 has 13 amino acids. Germline CDR1 LGHDT, CDR2 YNNKEL (reference sequence). CDR3 nucleotide sequence: TGTGCCAGCAGGGACAGTAACCAAGAGACCCAGTACTTC. Translating gives CASRDSNQETQYF.

The count of this clone is one. The chain recombines TRBV11-3 with TRBJ2-1; 7 bases agree with TRBD2. Trimming at V came to 5 bases and at J to 6 bases, leaving 10 bases not matched to a gene. Germline V gives CDR1 SGHNT, CDR2 YENEEA. This CDR3 spans 15 amino acids. The CDR3 nucleotides read TGTGCCAGCAGCCCGATGGGCGGGAGCCCCAATGAGCAGTTCTTC. Translated: CASSPMGGSPNEQFF.

This sequence joins TRBV14 and TRBJ2-5; D may be TRBD2 (6 bases). The V and J ends lost 3 bases and 3 bases respectively, with 17 bases between them. Germline V lookup: CDR1 SGHDN, CDR2 FVKESK. The CDR3 loop spans 16 amino acids. The CDR3 DNA sequence: TGTGCCAGCAGCCAGGGTGTTTTGCAGCGGGAAGAGACCCAGTACTTC. Its translation is CASSQGVLQREETQYF.

V is TRBV19 and J is TRBJ1-2; D gene ambiguous. In germline, CDR1 is LNHDA, CDR2 SQIVND (reference sequence). V was clipped by 5 bases and J by 4 bases, with 14 bases between them. The CDR3 loop spans 14 amino acids. CDR3: CASSPRGVVYGYTF. In DNA, the CDR3 is TGTGCCAGTAGTCCTCGGGGTGTAGTCTATGGCTACACCTTC.

This chain links TRBV11-2 with TRBJ2-7, with D possibly matching TRBD1 (6 bases). Between the trimmed V and J ends, which lost 3 bases and 2 bases, there was a span of 8 bases. This CDR3 has 13 amino acids. CDR1 is SGHAT and CDR2 is FQNNGV in the germline V gene. The CDR3, as DNA: TGTGCCAGCAGCTTTACAGGGACCTACGAGCAGTACGTC. This translates into CASSFTGTYEQYV.

J is TRBJ1-4 and V is TRBV7-9; D is perhaps TRBD1 (5 bases). CDR3 length: 15 amino acids. Trimming left V 5 bases short and J 3 bases short, with 13 bases between. The germline V gene encodes CDR1 SEHNR and CDR2 FQNEAQ (reference sequence). The CDR3, as DNA: TGTGCCAGCAGCCGGGACGGGGGGTCTAATGAAAAACTGTTTTTT. Translated: CASSRDGGSNEKLFF.

The chain links TRBV28 to TRBJ1-4, with D perhaps TRBD1 (5 bases). The V gene's germline CDR1 is MDHEN and CDR2 SYDVKM. CDR3 size: 13 residues. Trimming pared 8 bases from V and 8 bases from J, leaving 15 bases between. Written as DNA, the CDR3 is TGTGCCAGCCGGGGGGACTATAGGGAAAAACTGTTTTTT. Translating it yields CASRGDYREKLFF.

This clone is a singleton in its sample. The chain links TRBV7-2 to TRBJ1-5, with 7 nucleotides matching TRBD1. After removal of 1 base from V and 6 bases from J, the junction contained 9 bases not matched to a gene. CDR1 and CDR2 from the germline V gene are SGHTA and FQGNSA. There are 16 residues in the CDR3. The CDR3 loop reads CASSLGRRGEGQPQHF. The DNA of the CDR3 is TGTGCCAGCAGCTTAGGACGCAGGGGGGAAGGTCAGCCCCAGCATTTT.

V is TRBV18 and J is TRBJ1-6, with TRBD1 matching 9 bases. This CDR3 has 14 amino acids. Trimming removed 1 base from V and 14 bases from J; junction bases left unmatched: 6. Germline V gives CDR1 KGHSH, CDR2 LQKENI. The CDR3 reads CASSPQGQGPSLHF. The CDR3 DNA is TGTGCCAGCTCACCACAGGGACAGGGTCCGTCCCTCCACTTT.

CDR3 sequence: CASSVEAVGYGYTF. CDR3 nucleotide sequence: TGTGCCAGCAGTGTTGAGGCTGTGGGCTATGGCTACACCTTC. This chain joins TRBV6-4 and TRBJ1-2; D is uncertain. The CDR3 length is 14 residues. Germline CDR1 and CDR2: MRHNA and SNTAGT. Trimming took 4 bases from V and 4 from J, leaving 13 bases between them.

The chain couples TRBV18 to TRBJ1-6; 8 nucleotides line up with TRBD1. Trimming removed 3 bases from V and 8 bases from J; junction bases left unmatched: 9. CDR3 length: 16 amino acids. Germline V gene lookup returns CDR1 KGHSH and CDR2 LQKENI. The CDR3 DNA follows: TGTGCCAGCTCACCCTCGCGGACAGGGAGGGATTCACCCCTCCACTTT. Translating gives CASSPSRTGRDSPLHF. The variable domain in full, with the rest retrieved from reference TRBV18 and TRBJ1-6, is NAGVMQNPRHLVRRRGQEARLRCSPMKGHSHVYWYRQLPEEGLKFMVYLQKENIIDESGMPKERFSAEFPKEGPSILRIQQVVRGDSAAYFCASSPSRTGRDSPLHFGNGTRLTVT.

The rearrangement uses TRBV5-1 and TRBJ2-7; 12 nucleotides agree with TRBD1. The CDR3 runs 14 residues. Germline V gives CDR1 SGHRS, CDR2 YFSETQ. With 4 bases clipped from V and 6 bases from J, the junction kept 5 bases outside the gene matches. CDR3 region: CASSAGQGASEQYV. Written as DNA, the CDR3 is TGCGCCAGCAGCGCGGGACAGGGGGCCTCCGAGCAGTACGTC.

This chain uses TRBV9 with TRBJ1-2; TRBD1 is a possible D gene (5 bases). V lost 2 bases and J lost 3, with 5 bases in between. The germline CDR1 and CDR2 sequences are SGDLS and YYNGEE. The CDR3 has 12 amino acids. The CDR3 here is CASSVTDYGYTF. In nucleotides, the CDR3 is TGTGCCAGCAGCGTGACAGACTATGGCTACACCTTC.

The CDR3 DNA sequence: TGTGCCAGCAGCGCGACTGTCGGATACTCTGGAAACACCATATATTTT. Translation gives CASSATVGYSGNTIYF. This chain connects TRBV9 to TRBJ1-3; no definite D call. Trimming took 3 bases from V and 0 from J, leaving 13 bases between them. The CDR3 sequence is 16 residues long. Germline CDR1 is SGDLS and CDR2 is YYNGEE.